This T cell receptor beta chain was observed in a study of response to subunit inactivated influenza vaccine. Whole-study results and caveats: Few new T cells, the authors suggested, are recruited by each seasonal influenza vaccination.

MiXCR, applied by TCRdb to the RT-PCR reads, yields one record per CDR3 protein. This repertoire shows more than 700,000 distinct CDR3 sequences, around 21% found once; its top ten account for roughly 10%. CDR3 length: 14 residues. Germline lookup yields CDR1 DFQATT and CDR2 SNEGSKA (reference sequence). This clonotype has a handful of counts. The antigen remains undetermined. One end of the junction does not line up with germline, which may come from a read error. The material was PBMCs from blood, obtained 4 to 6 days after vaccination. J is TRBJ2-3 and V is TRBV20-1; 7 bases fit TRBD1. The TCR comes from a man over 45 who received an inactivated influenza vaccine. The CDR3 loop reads CSARDRVGADTQYF. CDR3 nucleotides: TGCAGTGCTCGAGACAGGGTTGGGGCAGATACGCAGTATTTT.